This record looks at one T cell receptor (beta chain) sequence and its context. The record originates from a study of blood T cells in healthy people across ages. A second 7 to 11 cycle PCR used barcoded and J-beta primers. TCRdb fed the 5' RACE reads into MiXCR, producing one record per CDR3 protein. The sample gives roughly 680,000 distinct CDR3 sequences, approximately 49% of which show up once; 25% to 35% is in the top ten. CDR3 length equals 15 residues. In germline, CDR1 is MNHEY, CDR2 SVGAGI. Input material: blood. This sequence joins TRBV6-5 and TRBJ2-7; possibly TRBD2 for D (7 bases). The end of the DNA is better explained by TRBJ2-4, so the J call may be wrong. The source of this sequence is a woman in her fifties or sixties in good health. DNA of the CDR3: TGTGCCAGCAGTTACTCGTCGGGGGGCTGGGACATTCAGTACTTC. Translation: CASSYSSGGWDIQYF.